This T cell receptor beta chain was observed in a study of shared clonotypes between healthy human individuals. Study results and limitations: Clonotype sharing across donors was expected to vary with sequencing depth.

CD8 cells regarded as naive lacked CD45RO, were positively chosen for CCR7, and omitted terminally differentiated effector memory CD45RA+ cells. The V and J ends lost 4 bases and 7 bases respectively, with 12 bases between them. This CDR3 has 13 residues. CDR1 is SGHRS and CDR2 is YFSETQ in the germline V gene. Assay: immunoSEQ multiplex PCR; the TCRdb copy retains only in-frame clones and omits some. Among some 2,000,000 clones, just under 95% were seen once, and the ten largest hold roughly 1.1%. A remark on this clone: Its antigen remains unknown.

This clonotype was sampled from a man between 18 and 29 years old in good health. Source material: naive CD8+ T cells sorted from blood. The gene calls are TRBV5-1 and TRBJ1-5; no firm D call. The CDR3 DNA reads as TGCGCCAGCAGCACCTTCGGGGAGCAGCCCCAGCATTTT. As protein: CASSTFGEQPQHF.